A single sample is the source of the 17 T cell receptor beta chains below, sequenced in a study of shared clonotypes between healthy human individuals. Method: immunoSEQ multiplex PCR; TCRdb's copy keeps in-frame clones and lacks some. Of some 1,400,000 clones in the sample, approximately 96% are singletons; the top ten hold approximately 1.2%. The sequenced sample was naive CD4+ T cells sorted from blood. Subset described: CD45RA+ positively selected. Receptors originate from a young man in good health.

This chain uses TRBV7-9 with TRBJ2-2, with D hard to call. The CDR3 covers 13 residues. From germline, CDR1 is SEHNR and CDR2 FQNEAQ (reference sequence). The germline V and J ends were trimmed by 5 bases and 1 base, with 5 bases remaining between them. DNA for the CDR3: TGTGCCAGCAGCAGACGGAACACCGGGGAGCTGTTTTTT. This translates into CASSRRNTGELFF.

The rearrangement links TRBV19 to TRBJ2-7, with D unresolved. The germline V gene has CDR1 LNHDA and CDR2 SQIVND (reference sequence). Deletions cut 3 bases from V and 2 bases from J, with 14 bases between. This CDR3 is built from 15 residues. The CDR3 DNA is TGTGCCAGTAGTATTCATCTTCGGGCCACCTACGAGCAGTACTTC. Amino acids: CASSIHLRATYEQYF.

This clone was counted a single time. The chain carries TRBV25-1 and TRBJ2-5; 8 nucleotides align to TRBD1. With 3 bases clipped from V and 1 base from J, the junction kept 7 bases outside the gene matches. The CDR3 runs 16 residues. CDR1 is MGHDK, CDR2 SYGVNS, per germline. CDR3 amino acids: CASSDWQGAGQETQYF. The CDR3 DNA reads TGTGCCAGCAGTGATTGGCAGGGGGCAGGCCAAGAGACCCAGTACTTC.

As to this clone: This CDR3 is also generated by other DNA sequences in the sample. The CDR3 is CASSLDGYNEQFF. CDR3 DNA sequence: TGTGCCAGCAGCTTGGACGGTTACAATGAGCAGTTCTTC. The chain links TRBV7-9 to TRBJ2-1; D uncertain. The V gene's germline CDR1 is SEHNR and CDR2 FQNEAQ (reference sequence). Trimming cost V 3 bases and J 4 bases, with 7 bases left between them. This CDR3 contains 13 residues.

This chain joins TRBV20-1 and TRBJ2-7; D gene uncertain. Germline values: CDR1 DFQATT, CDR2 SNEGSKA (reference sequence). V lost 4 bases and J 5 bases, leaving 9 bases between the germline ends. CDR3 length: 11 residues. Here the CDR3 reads CSANVINEQYF. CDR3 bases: TGCAGTGCTAACGTTATAAACGAGCAGTACTTC.

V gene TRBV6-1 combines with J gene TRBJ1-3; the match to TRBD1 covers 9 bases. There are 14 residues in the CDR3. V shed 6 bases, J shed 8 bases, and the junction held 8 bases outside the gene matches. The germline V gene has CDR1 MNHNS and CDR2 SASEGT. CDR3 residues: CASRSGQGGDTIYF. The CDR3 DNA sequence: TGTGCCAGCAGGTCGGGACAGGGAGGGGACACCATATATTTT.

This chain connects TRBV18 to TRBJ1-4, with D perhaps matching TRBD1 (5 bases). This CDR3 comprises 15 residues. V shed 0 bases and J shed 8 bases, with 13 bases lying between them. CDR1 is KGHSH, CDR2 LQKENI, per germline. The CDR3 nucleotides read TGTGCCAGCTCACCACCCCCCGGGGCAGGGGAAAAACTGTTTTTT. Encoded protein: CASSPPPGAGEKLFF.

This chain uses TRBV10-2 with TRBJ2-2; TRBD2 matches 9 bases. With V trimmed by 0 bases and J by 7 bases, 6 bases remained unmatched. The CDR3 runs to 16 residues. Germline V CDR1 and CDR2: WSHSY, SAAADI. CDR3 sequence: CASSESGLANGGELFF. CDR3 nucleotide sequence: TGCGCCAGCAGTGAGTCGGGACTAGCAAACGGCGGGGAGCTGTTTTTT.

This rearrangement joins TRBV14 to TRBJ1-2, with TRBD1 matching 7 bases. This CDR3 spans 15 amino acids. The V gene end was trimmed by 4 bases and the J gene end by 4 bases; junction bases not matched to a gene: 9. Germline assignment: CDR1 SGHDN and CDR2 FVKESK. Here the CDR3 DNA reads TGTGCCAGCAGCCCACGGACAGGAAGTAGCTATGGCTACACCTTC. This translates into CASSPRTGSSYGYTF.

The CDR3 coding sequence is TGTGCCAGCAGCCCCCGAACAGGGGGGATTGCCGGGGAGCTGTTTTTT. Its protein product is CASSPRTGGIAGELFF. This chain connects TRBV28 to TRBJ2-2, with 8 bases lining up with TRBD1. With V trimmed by 6 bases and J by 6 bases, 12 bases remained unmatched. CDR3 length: 16 amino acids. From germline, CDR1 is MDHEN and CDR2 SYDVKM.

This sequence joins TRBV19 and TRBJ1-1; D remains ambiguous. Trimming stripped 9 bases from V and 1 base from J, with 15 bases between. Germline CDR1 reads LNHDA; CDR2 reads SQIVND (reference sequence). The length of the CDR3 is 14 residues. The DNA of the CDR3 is TGTGCCAGCCTTCCCGTGGCGACGAACACTGAAGCTTTCTTT. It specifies CASLPVATNTEAFF.

Here the CDR3 reads CASGWAGRLNEQFF. DNA of the CDR3: TGTGCTAGTGGTTGGGCGGGGCGACTTAATGAGCAGTTCTTC. The chain joins TRBV12-5 to TRBJ2-1, with D possibly matching TRBD2 (6 bases). Germline CDR1 and CDR2: LGHNT and FRNRAP. Trimming took off 4 bases at V and 7 bases at J, with 14 bases between the two ends. The CDR3 consists of 14 residues.

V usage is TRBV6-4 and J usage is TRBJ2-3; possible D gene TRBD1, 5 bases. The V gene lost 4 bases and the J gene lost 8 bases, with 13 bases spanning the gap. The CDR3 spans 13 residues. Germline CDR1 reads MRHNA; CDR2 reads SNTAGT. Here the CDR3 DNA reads TGTGCCAGCAGTGGGAGTCAGGGTCTTACGCAGTATTTT. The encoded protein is CASSGSQGLTQYF.

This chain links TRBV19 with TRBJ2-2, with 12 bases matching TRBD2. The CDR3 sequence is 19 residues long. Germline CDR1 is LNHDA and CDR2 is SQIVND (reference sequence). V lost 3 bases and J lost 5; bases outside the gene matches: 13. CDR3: CASSMSGASGRVRTGELFF. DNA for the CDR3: TGTGCCAGTAGTATGTCCGGGGCTAGCGGGAGGGTTCGGACCGGGGAGCTGTTTTTT.

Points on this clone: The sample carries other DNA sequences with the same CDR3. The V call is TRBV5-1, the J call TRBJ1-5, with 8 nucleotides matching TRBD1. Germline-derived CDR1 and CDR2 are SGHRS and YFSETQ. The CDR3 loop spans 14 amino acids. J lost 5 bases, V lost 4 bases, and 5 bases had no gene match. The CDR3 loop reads CASSPGQGDQPQHF. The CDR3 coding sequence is TGCGCCAGCAGCCCAGGACAGGGAGATCAGCCCCAGCATTTT.

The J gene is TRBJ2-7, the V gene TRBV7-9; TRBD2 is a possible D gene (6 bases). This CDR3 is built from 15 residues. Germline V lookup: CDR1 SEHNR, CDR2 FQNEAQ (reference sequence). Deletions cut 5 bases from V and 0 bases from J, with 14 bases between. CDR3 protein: CASSGWDWYSYEQYF. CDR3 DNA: TGTGCCAGCAGCGGATGGGACTGGTACTCCTACGAGCAGTACTTC.

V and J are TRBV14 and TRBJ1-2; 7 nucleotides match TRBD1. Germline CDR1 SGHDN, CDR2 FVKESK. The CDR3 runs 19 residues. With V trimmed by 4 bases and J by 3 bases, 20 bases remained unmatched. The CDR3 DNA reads TGTGCCAGCAGCCTTAGCACCCCGGGACAGAAGCGTCCGGACTATGGCTACACCTTC. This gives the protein CASSLSTPGQKRPDYGYTF.